Sequencing of this T cell receptor beta chain was carried out in a study of multiple sclerosis patients with progressive multifocal leukoencephalopathy. Study findings and constraints: Before and during natalizumab, the clones expanded at PML already existed. At PML onset, no shared TRBV or TRBJ gene usage was seen.

Regarding this clone: As yet, its antigen is unknown.

Libraries were prepared by immunoSEQ multiplex PCR; TCRdb keeps only in-frame clonotypes and omits some of them. In the table there are fewer than 35,000 clones, around 90% of which are singletons. V lost 8 bases and J 4 bases, leaving 2 bases between the germline ends. Germline values: CDR1 SGHTA, CDR2 FQGNSA. This CDR3 is built from 9 residues. Time point: about 13 months of natalizumab therapy. The sequence was collected from a human donor with multiple sclerosis. V gene TRBV7-2 combines with J gene TRBJ1-2, with D unresolved. Material: PBMCs, obtained from a patient treated with natalizumab. The CDR3: CASRYGYTF. In DNA form, the CDR3 reads TGTGCCAGCCGCTATGGCTACACCTTC.